A selection of T cell receptor beta chains follows, all from one sample in a study of blood T cell repertoires in COVID-19. This table comes from immunoSEQ multiplex PCR, and its TCRdb copy is limited to in-frame clones, with some not included. The sample records about 150,000 clones, about 87% being singletons. Sequenced input: peripheral blood. Receptors were obtained from a man older than 75 with acute or convalescent COVID-19. Each CDR3 is given with its conserved first and last residue. A D gene is named only where the DNA matches it firmly. Rows may omit the clone size; those that give it use once, few, many or a size class.

V gene	clone size	J gene	D gene	CDR3 protein	CDR3 DNA
TRBV7-3	NA	TRBJ2-5	NA	CASSLVGETQYF	TGTGCCAGCAGCCTGGTCGGGGAGACCCAGTACTTC
TRBV5-8	NA	TRBJ2-1	TRBD1	CASSWTGTGYEQFF	TGTGCCAGCAGCTGGACCGGGACAGGGTATGAGCAGTTCTTC
TRBV27	NA	TRBJ2-3	TRBD2	CASSFLAGDTQYF	TGTGCCAGCAGCTTTCTAGCGGGAGATACGCAGTATTTT
TRBV2	NA	TRBJ2-7	TRBD1	CASSGDRGREQYF	TGTGCCAGCAGTGGGGACAGGGGGCGCGAGCAGTACTTC
TRBV7-2	NA	TRBJ1-1	NA	CASSLANGVTEAFF	TGTGCCAGCAGCTTAGCGAACGGTGTCACTGAAGCTTTCTTT
TRBV5-4	NA	TRBJ2-1	NA	CASSEGLDDNEQFF	TGTGCCAGCAGCGAGGGACTGGACGACAATGAGCAGTTCTTC
TRBV19	NA	TRBJ2-7	NA	CASSAGEARYTEQYF	TGTGCCAGTAGTGCAGGGGAAGCTCGTTATACCGAGCAGTACTTC
TRBV3-1/TRBV3-2	once	TRBJ1-5	TRBD1	CASSQRTGGNQPQHF	TGTGCCAGCAGCCAAAGGACAGGGGGCAATCAGCCCCAGCATTTT
TRBV7-9	NA	TRBJ1-1	NA	CASSLVMNTEAFF	TGTGCCAGCAGCTTAGTTATGAACACTGAAGCTTTCTTT
TRBV19	NA	TRBJ1-6	TRBD1	CASSTGQGAFPLHF	TGTGCCAGTAGTACGGGACAGGGGGCTTTTCCCCTCCACTTT
TRBV28	NA	TRBJ1-1	NA	CASSPRLGVIAAFF	TGTGCCAGCAGTCCCCGATTAGGGGTTATCGCGGCTTTCTTT
TRBV11-1	NA	TRBJ1-3	TRBD1	CASGTGSGNTIYF	TGTGCCAGCGGGACAGGGAGCGGAAACACCATATATTTT
TRBV6-5	NA	TRBJ2-4	NA	CASLGLENIQYF	TGTGCCAGTCTTGGACTGGAAAACATTCAGTACTTC
TRBV11-2	NA	TRBJ1-2	NA	CASSWAGAGDGYTF	TGTGCCAGCAGCTGGGCTGGAGCAGGGGATGGCTACACCTTC
TRBV27	few	TRBJ2-1	NA	CASSLQIRLGGYNEQFF	TGTGCCAGCAGTCTCCAAATCCGACTGGGGGGCTACAATGAGCAGTTCTTC
TRBV3-1/TRBV3-2	once	TRBJ2-3	TRBD1	CASSRQGADTQYF	TGTGCCAGCAGCCGACAGGGCGCAGATACGCAGTATTTT
TRBV3-1/TRBV3-2	NA	TRBJ1-2	NA	CASSQASQDFNGYTF	TGTGCCAGCAGCCAAGCATCACAGGATTTCAATGGCTACACCTTC
TRBV28	few	TRBJ2-1	NA	CASSGAQGNPNNEQFF	TGTGCCAGCAGTGGGGCACAGGGAAACCCAAACAATGAGCAGTTCTTC
TRBV5-1	NA	TRBJ2-2	NA	CASSLVEGTNTGELFF	TGCGCCAGCAGCTTGGTCGAGGGCACGAACACCGGGGAGCTGTTTTTT
TRBV28	NA	TRBJ1-6	NA	CASSYRGANSPLHF	TGTGCCAGCAGCTACCGCGGAGCAAATTCACCCCTCCACTTT
TRBV18	NA	TRBJ1-2	NA	CASSPPGDLYGYTF	TGTGCCAGCTCACCACCCGGGGATCTCTATGGCTACACCTTC
TRBV9	NA	TRBJ2-5	TRBD2	CASSAQTSGRASRETQYF	TGTGCCAGCAGCGCCCAAACTAGCGGGAGGGCCTCGAGGGAGACCCAGTACTTC
TRBV18	NA	TRBJ2-1	TRBD1	CASSSGQRLHNEQFF	TGTGCCAGCTCATCGGGACAGAGGTTGCACAATGAGCAGTTCTTC
TRBV6-1	few	TRBJ2-1	NA	CASSDRSPILVLFF	TGTGCCAGCAGTGATCGTTCGCCTATATTAGTTCTGTTCTTC
TRBV30	NA	TRBJ2-5	NA	CAWSVGDPQETQYF	TGTGCCTGGAGTGTAGGAGACCCTCAAGAGACCCAGTACTTC
TRBV5-1	NA	TRBJ2-1	TRBD1	CASSWGQGDNEQFF	TGCGCCAGCAGCTGGGGACAGGGAGACAATGAGCAGTTCTTC
TRBV5-1	NA	TRBJ1-2	TRBD1	CASSFVGGQGSHGDGYTF	TGCGCCAGCAGCTTTGTGGGAGGACAGGGTTCACATGGGGATGGCTACACCTTC
TRBV5-4	NA	TRBJ2-5	TRBD2	CASSTGGGEQETQYF	TGTGCCAGCAGTACCGGGGGGGGAGAACAAGAGACCCAGTACTTC
TRBV6-4	NA	TRBJ2-3	TRBD2	CASSDSGETSAYPTDTQYF	TGTGCCAGCAGTGACTCGGGTGAGACTAGCGCCTACCCCACAGATACGCAGTATTTT
TRBV27	NA	TRBJ2-1	NA	CASSLNTGRDSYNEQFF	TGTGCCAGCAGTCTCAACACAGGGAGGGACTCCTACAATGAGCAGTTCTTC
TRBV28	NA	TRBJ1-2	NA	CASSLLRTAHYGYTF	TGTGCCAGCAGTTTATTGAGGACAGCCCACTATGGCTACACCTTC
TRBV3-1/TRBV3-2	NA	TRBJ1-1	NA	CASSSGGGGTEAFF	TGTGCCAGCAGCTCCGGCGGGGGAGGGACTGAAGCTTTCTTT
TRBV7-9	once	TRBJ1-3	TRBD1	CASSRTGGNTIYF	TGTGCCAGCAGCCGGACAGGAGGAAACACCATATATTTT
TRBV9	NA	TRBJ1-5	TRBD1	CASSPGTVNQPQHF	TGTGCCAGCAGCCCTGGGACAGTCAATCAGCCCCAGCATTTT
TRBV7-2	NA	TRBJ1-1	NA	CASSLWEGNTEAFF	TGTGCCAGCAGCTTATGGGAGGGGAACACTGAAGCTTTCTTT
TRBV21-1	NA	TRBJ2-2	NA	CASSPPDRAPAGELFF	TGTGCCAGCAGCCCACCAGACAGGGCCCCTGCCGGGGAGCTGTTTTTT
TRBV19	NA	TRBJ2-1	NA	CASSISTGKGNEQFF	TGTGCCAGTAGTATCTCCACAGGGAAGGGCAATGAGCAGTTCTTC
TRBV2	NA	TRBJ2-3	TRBD1	CASTATRQGHTDTQYF	TGTGCCAGCACCGCAACTCGACAGGGTCACACAGATACGCAGTATTTT
TRBV6-4	NA	TRBJ2-2	NA	CASSKNTGELFF	TGTGCCAGCAGCAAGAACACCGGGGAGCTGTTTTTT
TRBV7-3	NA	TRBJ1-4	NA	CASSLNGQRNEKLFF	TGTGCCAGCAGCTTAAACGGACAGAGAAATGAAAAACTGTTTTTT
TRBV5-6	NA	TRBJ1-4	NA	CASSFGRFEGEKLFF	TGTGCCAGCAGCTTCGGGCGATTTGAGGGTGAAAAACTGTTTTTT
TRBV6-5	once	TRBJ2-7	TRBD1	CASRDRSSYEQYF	TGTGCCAGCAGGGACAGGAGCTCCTACGAGCAGTACTTC
TRBV5-1	once	TRBJ2-7	TRBD1	CASSEGTGGYEQYF	TGCGCCAGCAGCGAGGGGACAGGGGGCTACGAGCAGTACTTC
TRBV19	NA	TRBJ2-2	TRBD2	CASSILGRAAGELFF	TGTGCCAGTAGTATATTAGGGAGGGCCGCCGGGGAGCTGTTTTTT
TRBV11-2	NA	TRBJ1-2	TRBD1	CASSFGQAVYTF	TGTGCCAGCAGCTTTGGACAGGCCGTCTACACCTTC
TRBV28	NA	TRBJ1-5	TRBD1	CATKLGTENQPQHF	TGTGCCACCAAACTCGGGACAGAGAATCAGCCCCAGCATTTT
TRBV3-1/TRBV3-2	NA	TRBJ1-5	NA	CASSPMGQGWPQHF	TGTGCCAGCAGCCCGATGGGGCAGGGGTGGCCCCAGCATTTT
TRBV10-3	NA	TRBJ1-5	NA	CATTTGARNQPQHF	TGTGCCACTACAACAGGAGCTCGCAATCAGCCCCAGCATTTT
TRBV10-1	NA	TRBJ2-3	NA	CASSVNRATDTQYF	TGCGCCAGCAGTGTAAACAGGGCCACAGATACGCAGTATTTT
TRBV5-1	NA	TRBJ2-2	TRBD2	CASSFMRGGSDGELFF	TGCGCCAGCAGCTTTATGCGGGGGGGCTCGGACGGGGAGCTGTTTTTT
TRBV9	NA	TRBJ1-1	NA	CASSVEGYMNTEAFF	TGTGCCAGCAGCGTAGAGGGGTACATGAACACTGAAGCTTTCTTT
TRBV5-1	NA	TRBJ2-2	NA	CASKVGTANTGELFF	TGCGCCAGCAAAGTAGGGACTGCGAACACCGGGGAGCTGTTTTTT
TRBV3-1/TRBV3-2	few	TRBJ1-1	TRBD1	CASRSTGVAFF	TGTGCCAGCCGATCGACAGGGGTGGCTTTCTTT
TRBV28	NA	TRBJ1-5	TRBD1	CASRPGTGVWSGQPQHF	TGTGCCAGCAGACCAGGGACAGGGGTCTGGTCGGGGCAGCCCCAGCATTTT
TRBV5-5	NA	TRBJ1-1	TRBD1	CASSLARDRGEAFF	TGTGCCAGCAGCTTGGCCAGGGACAGGGGTGAAGCTTTCTTT
TRBV30	NA	TRBJ1-6	NA	CAWSVSGQGSSPLHF	TGTGCCTGGAGTGTATCAGGGCAGGGATCTTCACCCCTCCACTTT
TRBV21-1	NA	TRBJ2-2	NA	CASSKVRRSPSTFNTGELFF	TGTGCCAGCAGCAAAGTGAGGAGGAGTCCATCCACCTTTAACACCGGGGAGCTGTTTTTT
TRBV18	NA	TRBJ1-1	TRBD1	CASSPAPGQGTTEAFF	TGTGCCAGCTCGCCCGCCCCGGGACAGGGCACCACTGAAGCTTTCTTT
TRBV6-2/TRBV6-3	NA	TRBJ2-6	TRBD1	CASSNGQGFSGANVLTF	TGTGCCAGCAGCAACGGACAGGGGTTCTCTGGGGCCAACGTCCTGACTTTC
TRBV7-9	NA	TRBJ1-5	TRBD1	CASSPDRESNQPQHF	TGTGCCAGCAGCCCGGACAGGGAATCCAATCAGCCCCAGCATTTT